Sequencing of this T cell receptor (beta chain) was carried out in a study of blood T cells in healthy people across ages. Study context: Template switching captured about one barcoded beta molecule per two T cells.

Each donor had around 9.8 milliliters of peripheral blood drawn. Per individual sample, total RNA of at least 5.5 micrograms was extracted. On this clonotype: The antigen remains undetermined.

General study findings and limits: It was not known whether donors were CMV positive (a possible confounder of expanded clonotype changes).

Combining a sample-barcoded 5' primer with a J-beta primer mix, a second PCR ran for 7 to 11 cycles. TCRdb ran MiXCR on the 5' RACE reads and lists one entry per CDR3 protein. The profile shows roughly 1,700,000 distinct CDR3 sequences, approximately 28% of them singletons. This receptor was taken from a young woman in good health. The material sequenced was blood.

In nucleotides, the CDR3 is TGCAGTGCTAGAGGGGGGGCGGGGAGCACAGATACGCAGTATTTT. Translating it yields CSARGGAGSTDTQYF. The rearrangement uses TRBV20-1 and TRBJ2-3; D may correspond to TRBD1 or TRBD2 (6 bases each). Germline lookup yields CDR1 DFQATT and CDR2 SNEGSKA (reference sequence). This CDR3 spans 15 amino acids. Trimming pared 1 base from V and 0 bases from J, leaving 11 bases between.